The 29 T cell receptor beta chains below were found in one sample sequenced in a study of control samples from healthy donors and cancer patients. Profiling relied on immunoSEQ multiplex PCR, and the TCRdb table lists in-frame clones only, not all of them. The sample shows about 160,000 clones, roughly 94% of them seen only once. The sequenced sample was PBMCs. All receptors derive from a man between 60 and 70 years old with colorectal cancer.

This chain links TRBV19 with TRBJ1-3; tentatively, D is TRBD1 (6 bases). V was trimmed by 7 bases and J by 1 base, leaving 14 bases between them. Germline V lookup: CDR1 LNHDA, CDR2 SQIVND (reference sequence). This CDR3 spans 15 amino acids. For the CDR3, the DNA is TGTGCCAGTACCCCGGACAGAATTTCTGGAAACACCATATATTTT. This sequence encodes CASTPDRISGNTIYF.

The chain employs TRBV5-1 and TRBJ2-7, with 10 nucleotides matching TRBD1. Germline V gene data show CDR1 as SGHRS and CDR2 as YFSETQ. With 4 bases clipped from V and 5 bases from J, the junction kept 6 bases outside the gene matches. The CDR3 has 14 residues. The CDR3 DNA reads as TGCGCCAGCAGCACCGGGACAGGGGACCACGAGCAGTACTTC. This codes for CASSTGTGDHEQYF.

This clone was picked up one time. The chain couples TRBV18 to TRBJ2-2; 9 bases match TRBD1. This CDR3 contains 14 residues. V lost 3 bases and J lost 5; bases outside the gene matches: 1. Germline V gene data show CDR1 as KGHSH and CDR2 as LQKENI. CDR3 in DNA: TGTGCCAGCTCACCTGGACAGGGGACCGGGGAGCTGTTTTTT. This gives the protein CASSPGQGTGELFF.

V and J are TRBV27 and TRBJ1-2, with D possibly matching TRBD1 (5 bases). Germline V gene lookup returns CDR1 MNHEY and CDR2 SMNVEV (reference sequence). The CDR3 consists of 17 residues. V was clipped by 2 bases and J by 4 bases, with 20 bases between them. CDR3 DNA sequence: TGTGCCAGCAGTTTAGAAGGAGGGGCGAACGTCTTCTATGGCTACACCTTC. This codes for CASSLEGGANVFYGYTF.

The CDR3 DNA sequence: TGTGCCAGCGTCCCCCTGGACGGGGGCGAGCAGTACTTC. Its translation: CASVPLDGGEQYF. The chain combines TRBV6-6 with TRBJ2-7; D might be TRBD2 (6 bases). The CDR3 length is 13 residues. Germline V gene sequence: CDR1 MNHNY, CDR2 SVGAGI (reference sequence). Trimming removed 8 bases from V and 6 bases from J, with 17 bases in between.

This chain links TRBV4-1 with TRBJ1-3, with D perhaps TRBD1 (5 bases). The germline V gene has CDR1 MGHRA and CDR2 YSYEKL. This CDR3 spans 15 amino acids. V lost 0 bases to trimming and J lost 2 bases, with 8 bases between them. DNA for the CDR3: TGCGCCAGCAGCCAAGAGGGGCTGACTGGAAACACCATATATTTT. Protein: CASSQEGLTGNTIYF.

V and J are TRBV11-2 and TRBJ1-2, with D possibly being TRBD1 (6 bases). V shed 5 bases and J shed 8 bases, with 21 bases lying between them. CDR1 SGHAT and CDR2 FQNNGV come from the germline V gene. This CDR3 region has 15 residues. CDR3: CASSTVQGPRRGYTF. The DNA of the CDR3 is TGTGCCAGCAGCACCGTACAGGGACCCCGTCGCGGCTACACCTTC.

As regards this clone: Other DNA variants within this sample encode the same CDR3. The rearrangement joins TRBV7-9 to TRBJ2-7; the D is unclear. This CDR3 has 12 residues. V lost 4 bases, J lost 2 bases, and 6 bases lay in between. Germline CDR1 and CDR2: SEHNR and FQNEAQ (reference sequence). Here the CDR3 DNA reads TGTGCCAGCAGCTCCGGGCCCTACGAGCAGTACTTC. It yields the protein CASSSGPYEQYF.

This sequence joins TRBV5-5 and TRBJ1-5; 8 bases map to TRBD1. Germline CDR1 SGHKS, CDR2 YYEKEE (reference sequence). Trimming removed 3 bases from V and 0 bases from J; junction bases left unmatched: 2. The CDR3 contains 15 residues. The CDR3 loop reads CASSWGQDSNQPQHF. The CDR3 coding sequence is TGTGCCAGCAGCTGGGGACAGGATAGCAATCAGCCCCAGCATTTT.

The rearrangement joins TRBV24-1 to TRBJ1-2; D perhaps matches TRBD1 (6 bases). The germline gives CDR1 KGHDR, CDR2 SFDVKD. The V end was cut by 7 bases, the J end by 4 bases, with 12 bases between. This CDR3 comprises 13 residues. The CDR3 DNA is TGTGCCACCAGGGGGGACACACCCTATGGCTACACCTTC. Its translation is CATRGDTPYGYTF.

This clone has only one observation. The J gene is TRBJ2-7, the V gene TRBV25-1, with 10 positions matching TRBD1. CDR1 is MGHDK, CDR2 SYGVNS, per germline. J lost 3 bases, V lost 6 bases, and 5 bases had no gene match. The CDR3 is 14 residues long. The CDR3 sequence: CASRGQGTFYEQYF. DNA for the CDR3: TGTGCCAGCAGGGGACAGGGGACCTTCTACGAGCAGTACTTC.

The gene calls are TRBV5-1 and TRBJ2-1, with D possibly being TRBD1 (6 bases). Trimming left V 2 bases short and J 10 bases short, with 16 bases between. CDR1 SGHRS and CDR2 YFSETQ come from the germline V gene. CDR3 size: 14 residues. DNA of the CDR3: TGCGCCAGCAGCTTTACAGGGAGTCATAACGAGCAGTTCTTC. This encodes CASSFTGSHNEQFF. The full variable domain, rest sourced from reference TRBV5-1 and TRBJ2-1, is KAGVTQTPRYLIKTRGQQVTLSCSPISGHRSVSWYQQTPGQGLQFLFEYFSETQRNKGNFPGRFSGRQFSNSRSEMNVSTLELGDSALYLCASSFTGSHNEQFFGPGTRLTVL.

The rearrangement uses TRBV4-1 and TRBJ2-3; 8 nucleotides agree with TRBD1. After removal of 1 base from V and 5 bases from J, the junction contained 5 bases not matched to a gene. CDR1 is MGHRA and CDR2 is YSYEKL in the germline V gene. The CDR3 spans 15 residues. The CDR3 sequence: CASSQVPTGGDTQYF. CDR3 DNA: TGCGCCAGCAGCCAAGTCCCCACAGGGGGAGATACGCAGTATTTT.

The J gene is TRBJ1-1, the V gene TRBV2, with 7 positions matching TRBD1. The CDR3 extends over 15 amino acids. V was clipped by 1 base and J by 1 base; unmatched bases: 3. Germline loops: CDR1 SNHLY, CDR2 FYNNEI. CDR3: CASSEEAGGNTEAFF. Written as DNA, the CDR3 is TGTGCCAGCAGTGAAGAAGCAGGGGGGAACACTGAAGCTTTCTTT.

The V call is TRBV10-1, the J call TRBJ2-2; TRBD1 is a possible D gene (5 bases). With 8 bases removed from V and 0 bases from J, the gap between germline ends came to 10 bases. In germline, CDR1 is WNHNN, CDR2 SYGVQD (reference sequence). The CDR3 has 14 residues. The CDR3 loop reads CASRKGSNTGELFF. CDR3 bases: TGCGCCAGCCGGAAGGGGTCGAACACCGGGGAGCTGTTTTTT.

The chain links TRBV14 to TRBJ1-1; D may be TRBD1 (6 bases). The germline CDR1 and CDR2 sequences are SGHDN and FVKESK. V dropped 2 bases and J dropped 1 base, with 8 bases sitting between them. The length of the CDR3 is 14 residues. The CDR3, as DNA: TGTGCCAGCAGCCAAACGGGGGCGAACACTGAAGCTTTCTTT. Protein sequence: CASSQTGANTEAFF.

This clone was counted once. The CDR3 reads CASNGLAGGPDTGELFF. As DNA, the CDR3 is TGTGCCAGTAATGGTCTAGCGGGGGGGCCGGACACCGGGGAGCTGTTTTTT. The chain carries TRBV19 and TRBJ2-2; TRBD2 matches at 12 bases. Germline values: CDR1 LNHDA, CDR2 SQIVND (reference sequence). With V trimmed by 7 bases and J by 3 bases, 9 bases remained unmatched. The CDR3 is 17 residues long. Full variable domain (rest looked up from reference TRBV19 and TRBJ2-2): DGGITQSPKYLFRKEGQNVTLSCEQNLNHDAMYWYRQDPGQGLRLIYYSQIVNDFQKGDIAEGYSVSREKKESFPLTVTSAQKNPTAFYLCASNGLAGGPDTGELFFGEGSRLTVL.

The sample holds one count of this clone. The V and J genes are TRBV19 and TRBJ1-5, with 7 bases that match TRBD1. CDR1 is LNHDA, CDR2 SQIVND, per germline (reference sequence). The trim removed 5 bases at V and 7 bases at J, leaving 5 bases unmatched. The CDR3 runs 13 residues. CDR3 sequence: CASSSGGVQPQHF. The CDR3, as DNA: TGTGCCAGTAGTTCAGGGGGTGTGCAGCCCCAGCATTTT.

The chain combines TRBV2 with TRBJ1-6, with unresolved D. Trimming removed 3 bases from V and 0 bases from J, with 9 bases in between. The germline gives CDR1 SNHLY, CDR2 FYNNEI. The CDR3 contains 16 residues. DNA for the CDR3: TGTGCCAGCAGTGACAGGTTGGGCTCCTATAATTCACCCCTCCACTTT. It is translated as CASSDRLGSYNSPLHF.

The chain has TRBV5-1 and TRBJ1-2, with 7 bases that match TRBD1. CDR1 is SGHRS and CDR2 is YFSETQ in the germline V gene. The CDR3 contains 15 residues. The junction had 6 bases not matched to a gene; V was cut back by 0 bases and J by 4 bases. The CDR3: CASSLGNRGGYGYTF. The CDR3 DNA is TGCGCCAGCAGCTTGGGCAACAGGGGAGGCTATGGCTACACCTTC.

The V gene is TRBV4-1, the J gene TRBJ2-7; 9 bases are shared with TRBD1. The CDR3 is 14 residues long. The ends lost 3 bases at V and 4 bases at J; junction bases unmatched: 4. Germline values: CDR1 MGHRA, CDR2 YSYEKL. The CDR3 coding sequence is TGCGCCAGCAGCCAGGACAGGGGTATGTACGAGCAGTACTTC. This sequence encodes CASSQDRGMYEQYF.

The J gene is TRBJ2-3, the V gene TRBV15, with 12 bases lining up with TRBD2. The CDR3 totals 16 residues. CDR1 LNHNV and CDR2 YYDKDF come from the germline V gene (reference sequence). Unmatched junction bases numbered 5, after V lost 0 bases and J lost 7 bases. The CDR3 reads CATSRERTSGVNTQYF. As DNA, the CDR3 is TGTGCCACCAGCAGAGAGAGGACTAGCGGGGTGAATACGCAGTATTTT.

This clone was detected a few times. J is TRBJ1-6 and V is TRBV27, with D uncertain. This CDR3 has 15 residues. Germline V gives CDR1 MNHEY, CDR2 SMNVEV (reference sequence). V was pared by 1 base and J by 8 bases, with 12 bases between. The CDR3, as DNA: TGTGCCAGCAGTTTATTTGGCAGCTTATATTCACCCCTCCACTTT. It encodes CASSLFGSLYSPLHF.

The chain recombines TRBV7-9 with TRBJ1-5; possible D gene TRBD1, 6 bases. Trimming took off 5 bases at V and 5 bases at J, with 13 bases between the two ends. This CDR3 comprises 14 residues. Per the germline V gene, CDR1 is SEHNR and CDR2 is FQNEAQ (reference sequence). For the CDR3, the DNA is TGTGCCAGCAGCCTGAGACAGGAAGATCAGCCCCAGCATTTT. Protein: CASSLRQEDQPQHF.

DNA of the CDR3: TGTGCCTGGAGCGGGACAGGGAACGGCTACACCTTC. It encodes CAWSGTGNGYTF. V gene TRBV30 combines with J gene TRBJ1-2; 9 nucleotides align to TRBD1. The CDR3 has 12 residues. Germline CDR1 is GTSNPN and CDR2 is SVGIG (reference sequence). Trimming at V came to 3 bases and at J to 8 bases, leaving 4 bases not matched to a gene. Based on the CDR3 plus reference TRBV30 and TRBJ1-2, the full variable domain is SQTIHQWPATLVQPVGSPLSLECTVEGTSNPNLYWYRQAAGRGLQLLFYSVGIGQISSEVPQNLSASRPQDRQFILSSKKLLLSDSGFYLCAWSGTGNGYTFGSGTRLTVV.

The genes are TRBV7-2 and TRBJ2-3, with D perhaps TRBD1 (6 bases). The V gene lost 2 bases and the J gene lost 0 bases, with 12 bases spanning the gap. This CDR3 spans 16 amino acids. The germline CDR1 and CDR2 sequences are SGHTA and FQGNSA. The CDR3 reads CASSLLGDISTDTQYF. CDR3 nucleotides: TGTGCCAGCAGCTTATTGGGGGACATTAGCACAGATACGCAGTATTTT.

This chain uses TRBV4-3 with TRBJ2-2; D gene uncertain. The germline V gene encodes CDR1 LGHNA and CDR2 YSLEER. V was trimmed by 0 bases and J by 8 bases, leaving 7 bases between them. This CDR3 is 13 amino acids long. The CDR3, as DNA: TGCGCCAGCAGCCAAGAAGAAGGGGGGGAGCTGTTTTTT. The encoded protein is CASSQEEGGELFF.

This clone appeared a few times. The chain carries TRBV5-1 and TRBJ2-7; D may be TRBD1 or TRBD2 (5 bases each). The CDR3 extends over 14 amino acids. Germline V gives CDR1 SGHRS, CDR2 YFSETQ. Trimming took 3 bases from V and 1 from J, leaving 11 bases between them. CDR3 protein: CASSSIGGSYEQYF. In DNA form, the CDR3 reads TGCGCCAGCAGCTCGATTGGGGGTTCCTACGAGCAGTACTTC.

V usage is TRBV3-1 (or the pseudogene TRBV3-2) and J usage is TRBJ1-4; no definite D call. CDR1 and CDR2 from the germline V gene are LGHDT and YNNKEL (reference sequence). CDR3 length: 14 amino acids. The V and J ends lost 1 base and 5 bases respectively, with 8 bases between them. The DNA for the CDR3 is TGTGCCAGCAGCCAAGCCGGGGAAAATGAAAAACTGTTTTTT. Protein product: CASSQAGENEKLFF.